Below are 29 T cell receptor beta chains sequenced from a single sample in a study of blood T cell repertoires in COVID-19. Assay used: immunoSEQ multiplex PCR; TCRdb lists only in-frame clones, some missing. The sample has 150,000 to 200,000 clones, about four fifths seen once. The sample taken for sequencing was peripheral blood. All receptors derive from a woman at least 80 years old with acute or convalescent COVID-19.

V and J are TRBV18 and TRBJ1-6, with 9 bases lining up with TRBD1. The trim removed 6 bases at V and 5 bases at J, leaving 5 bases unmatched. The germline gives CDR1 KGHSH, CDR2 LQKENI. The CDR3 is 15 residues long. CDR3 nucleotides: TGTGCCAGCTCCCTGACAGGGGGGCATAATTCACCCCTCCACTTT. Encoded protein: CASSLTGGHNSPLHF.

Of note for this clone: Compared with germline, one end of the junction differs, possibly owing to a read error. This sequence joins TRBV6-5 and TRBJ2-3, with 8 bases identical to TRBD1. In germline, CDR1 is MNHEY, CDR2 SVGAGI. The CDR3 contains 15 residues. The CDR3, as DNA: TGTGCCAGCAGTAACTCCGGGACAGGATTAGATACGCAGTATTTT. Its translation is CASSNSGTGLDTQYF.

The CDR3 DNA reads TGTGCCAGCCTTGAGGGTAGGGAGCAGTTCTTC. It yields the protein CASLEGREQFF. The chain links TRBV2 to TRBJ2-1; a possible D gene is TRBD2 (5 bases). Looked up from germline, CDR1 is SNHLY and CDR2 is FYNNEI. Trimming shortened V by 8 bases and J by 10 bases, and 12 bases separated the two germline ends. This CDR3 has 11 residues.

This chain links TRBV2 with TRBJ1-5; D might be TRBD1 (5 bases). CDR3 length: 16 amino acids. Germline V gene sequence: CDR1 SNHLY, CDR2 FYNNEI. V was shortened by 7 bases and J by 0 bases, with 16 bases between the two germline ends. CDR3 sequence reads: CASKTQGSLSNQPQHF. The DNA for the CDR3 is TGTGCCAGCAAAACTCAGGGCAGTCTTAGCAATCAGCCCCAGCATTTT.

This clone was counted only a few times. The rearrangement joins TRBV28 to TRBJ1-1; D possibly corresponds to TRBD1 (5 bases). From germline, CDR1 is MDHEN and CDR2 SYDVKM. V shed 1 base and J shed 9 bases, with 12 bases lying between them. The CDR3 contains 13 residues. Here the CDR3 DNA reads TGTGCCAGCAGTTTATACGGCAGGGCCAAAGCTTTCTTT. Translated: CASSLYGRAKAFF. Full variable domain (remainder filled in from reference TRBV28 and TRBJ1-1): DVKVTQSSRYLVKRTGEKVFLECVQDMDHENMFWYRQDPGLGLRLIYFSYDVKMKEKGDIPEGYSVSREKKERFSLILESASTNQTSMYLCASSLYGRAKAFFGQGTRLTVV.

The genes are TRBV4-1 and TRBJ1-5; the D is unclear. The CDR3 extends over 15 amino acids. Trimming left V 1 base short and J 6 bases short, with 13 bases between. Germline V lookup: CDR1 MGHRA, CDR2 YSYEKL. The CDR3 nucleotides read TGCGCCAGCAGCCAAGCAGGTTCTGCAGGTCAGCCCCAGCATTTT. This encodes CASSQAGSAGQPQHF.

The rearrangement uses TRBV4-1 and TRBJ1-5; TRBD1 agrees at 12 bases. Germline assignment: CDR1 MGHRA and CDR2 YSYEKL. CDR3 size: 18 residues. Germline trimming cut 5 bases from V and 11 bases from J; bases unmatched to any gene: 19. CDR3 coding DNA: TGCGCCAGCAGCGTGGAGGGCTGGGGACAGGGGGCTGGTGCAGCCCAGCATTTT. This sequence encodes CASSVEGWGQGAGAAQHF.

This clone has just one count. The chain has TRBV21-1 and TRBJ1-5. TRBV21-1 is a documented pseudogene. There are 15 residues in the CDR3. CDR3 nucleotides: TGTGCCAGCAGCTCCCGAGGGGGGGCGAATCAGCCCCAGCATTTT. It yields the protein CASSSRGGANQPQHF.

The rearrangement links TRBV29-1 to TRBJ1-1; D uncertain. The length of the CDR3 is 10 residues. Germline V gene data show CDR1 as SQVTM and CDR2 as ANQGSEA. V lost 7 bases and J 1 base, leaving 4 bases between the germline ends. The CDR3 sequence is CSARNTEAFF. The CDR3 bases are TGCAGCGCCAGGAACACTGAAGCTTTCTTT.

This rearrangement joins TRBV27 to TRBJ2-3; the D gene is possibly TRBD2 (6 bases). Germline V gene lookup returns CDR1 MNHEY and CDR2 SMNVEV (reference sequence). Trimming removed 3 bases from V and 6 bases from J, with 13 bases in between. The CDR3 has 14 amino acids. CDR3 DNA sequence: TGTGCCAGCAGTTTTTATACTAGCCGGGATACGCAGTATTTT. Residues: CASSFYTSRDTQYF.

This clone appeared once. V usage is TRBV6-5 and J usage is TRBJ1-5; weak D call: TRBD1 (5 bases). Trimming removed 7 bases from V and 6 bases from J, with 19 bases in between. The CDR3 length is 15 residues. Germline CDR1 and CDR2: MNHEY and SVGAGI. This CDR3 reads CASTGDYQGTQPQHF. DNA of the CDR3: TGTGCCAGCACGGGCGATTACCAGGGTACTCAGCCCCAGCATTTT.

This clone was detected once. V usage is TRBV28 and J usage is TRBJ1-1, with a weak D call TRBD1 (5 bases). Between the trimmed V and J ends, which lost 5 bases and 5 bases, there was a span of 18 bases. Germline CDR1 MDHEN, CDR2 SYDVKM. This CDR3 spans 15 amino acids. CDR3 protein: CASSQGLGRRTEAFF. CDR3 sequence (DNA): TGTGCCAGCAGTCAGGGTTTGGGCCGGCGGACTGAAGCTTTCTTT.

In DNA, the CDR3 is TGTGCTAGTGGTTTGGCCGACAGGGGGGGCGGGCAGCCCCAGCATTTT. Amino acids: CASGLADRGGGQPQHF. The gene calls are TRBV12-5 and TRBJ1-5; 9 positions match TRBD1. The V segment lost 1 base and the J segment 7 bases; nucleotides outside the gene matches: 8. This CDR3 contains 16 residues. Looked up from germline, CDR1 is LGHNT and CDR2 is FRNRAP.

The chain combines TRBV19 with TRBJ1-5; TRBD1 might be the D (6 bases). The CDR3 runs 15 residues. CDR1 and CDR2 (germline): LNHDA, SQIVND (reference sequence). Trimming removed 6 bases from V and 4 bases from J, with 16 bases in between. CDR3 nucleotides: TGTGCCAGTAGGGAGGGGGGGGAACCTAATCAGCCCCAGCATTTT. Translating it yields CASREGGEPNQPQHF.

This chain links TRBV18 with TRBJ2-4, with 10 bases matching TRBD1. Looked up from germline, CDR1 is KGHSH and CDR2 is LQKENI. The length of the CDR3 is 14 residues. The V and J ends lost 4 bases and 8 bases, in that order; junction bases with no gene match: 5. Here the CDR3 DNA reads TGTGCCAGCTCACTCGGACAGGGGGTGGACATTCAGTACTTC. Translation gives CASSLGQGVDIQYF.

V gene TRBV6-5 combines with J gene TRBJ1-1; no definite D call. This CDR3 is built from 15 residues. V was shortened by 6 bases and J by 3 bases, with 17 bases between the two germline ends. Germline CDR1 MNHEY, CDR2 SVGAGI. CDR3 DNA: TGTGCCAGCAGACGACAAGACGGTCCGGACACTGAAGCTTTCTTT. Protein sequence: CASRRQDGPDTEAFF.

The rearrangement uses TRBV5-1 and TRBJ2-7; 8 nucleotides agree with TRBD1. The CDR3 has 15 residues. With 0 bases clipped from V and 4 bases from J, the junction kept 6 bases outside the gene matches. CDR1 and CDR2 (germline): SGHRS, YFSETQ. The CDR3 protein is CASSLGGGQAYEQYF. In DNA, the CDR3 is TGCGCCAGCAGCTTGGGTGGGGGACAGGCTTACGAGCAGTACTTC.

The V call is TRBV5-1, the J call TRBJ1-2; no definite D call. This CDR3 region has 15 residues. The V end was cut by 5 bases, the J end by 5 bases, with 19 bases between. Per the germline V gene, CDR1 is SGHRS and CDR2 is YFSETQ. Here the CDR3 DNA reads TGCGCCAGCAGTTCCGCCCGACCCCGGAGGTATGGCTACACCTTC. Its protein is CASSSARPRRYGYTF.

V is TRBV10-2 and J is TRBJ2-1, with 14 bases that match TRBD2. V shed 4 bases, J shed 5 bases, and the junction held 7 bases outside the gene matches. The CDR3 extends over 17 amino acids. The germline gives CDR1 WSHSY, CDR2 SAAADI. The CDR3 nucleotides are TGCGCCAGCAGTGGGACTAGCGGGGGGTCTTTTGACAATGAGCAGTTCTTC. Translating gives CASSGTSGGSFDNEQFF.

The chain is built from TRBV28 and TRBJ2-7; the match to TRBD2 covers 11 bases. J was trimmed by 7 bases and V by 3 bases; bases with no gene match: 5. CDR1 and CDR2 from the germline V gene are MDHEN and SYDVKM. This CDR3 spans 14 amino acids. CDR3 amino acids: CASSLGLAVWEQYF. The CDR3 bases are TGTGCCAGCAGTTTGGGACTAGCGGTGTGGGAGCAGTACTTC.

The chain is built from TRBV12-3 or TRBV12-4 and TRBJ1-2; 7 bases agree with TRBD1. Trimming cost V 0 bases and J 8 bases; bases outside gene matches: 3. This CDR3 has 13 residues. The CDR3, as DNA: TGTGCCAGCAGTTTAGCCAGGGGGGAGGGCTACACCTTC. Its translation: CASSLARGEGYTF.

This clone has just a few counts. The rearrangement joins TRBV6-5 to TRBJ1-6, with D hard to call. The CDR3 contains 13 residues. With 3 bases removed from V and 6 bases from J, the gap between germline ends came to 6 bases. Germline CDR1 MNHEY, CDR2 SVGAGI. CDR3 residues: CASSYVSNSPLHF. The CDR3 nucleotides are TGTGCCAGCAGTTATGTCAGTAATTCACCCCTCCACTTT.

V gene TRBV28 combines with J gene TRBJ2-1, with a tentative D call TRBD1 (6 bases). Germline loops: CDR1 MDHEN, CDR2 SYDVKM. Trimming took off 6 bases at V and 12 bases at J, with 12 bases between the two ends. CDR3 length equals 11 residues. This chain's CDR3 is CASRRGFRQFF. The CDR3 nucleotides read TGTGCCAGCAGAAGGGGGTTTAGGCAGTTCTTC.

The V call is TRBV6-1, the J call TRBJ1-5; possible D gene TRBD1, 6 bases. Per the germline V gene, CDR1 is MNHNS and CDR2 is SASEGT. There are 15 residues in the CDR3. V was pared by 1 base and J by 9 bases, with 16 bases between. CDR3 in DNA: TGTGCCAGCAGTGAAGACAGGGATGGAATGCGGCCCCAGCATTTT. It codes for CASSEDRDGMRPQHF.

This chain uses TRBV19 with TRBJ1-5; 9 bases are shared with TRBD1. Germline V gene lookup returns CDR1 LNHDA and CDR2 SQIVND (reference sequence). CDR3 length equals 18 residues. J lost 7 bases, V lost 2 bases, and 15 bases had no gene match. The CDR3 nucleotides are TGTGCCAGTAGTATAAGGAGGGGGAATACAGGGGGCGCCCAGCCCCAGCATTTT. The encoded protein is CASSIRRGNTGGAQPQHF.

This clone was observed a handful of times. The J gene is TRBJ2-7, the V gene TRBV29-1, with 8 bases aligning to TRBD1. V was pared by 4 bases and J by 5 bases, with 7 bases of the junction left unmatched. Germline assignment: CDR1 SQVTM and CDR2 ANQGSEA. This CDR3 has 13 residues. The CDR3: CSVGRTGRNEQYF. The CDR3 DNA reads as TGCAGCGTTGGAAGGACAGGGCGCAACGAGCAGTACTTC.

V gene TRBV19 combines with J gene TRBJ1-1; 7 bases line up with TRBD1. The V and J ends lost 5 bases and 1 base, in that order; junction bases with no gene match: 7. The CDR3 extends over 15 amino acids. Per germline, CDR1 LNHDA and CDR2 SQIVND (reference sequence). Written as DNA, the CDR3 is TGTGCCAGTAGTTTCTACAGGGGCGAGAACACTGAAGCTTTCTTT. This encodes CASSFYRGENTEAFF.

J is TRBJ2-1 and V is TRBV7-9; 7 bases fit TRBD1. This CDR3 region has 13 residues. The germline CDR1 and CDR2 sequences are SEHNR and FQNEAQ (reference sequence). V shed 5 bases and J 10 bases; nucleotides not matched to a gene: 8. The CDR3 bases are TGTGCCAGCAGCGCTACAGGGGCCACCGAGCAGTTCTTC. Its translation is CASSATGATEQFF.

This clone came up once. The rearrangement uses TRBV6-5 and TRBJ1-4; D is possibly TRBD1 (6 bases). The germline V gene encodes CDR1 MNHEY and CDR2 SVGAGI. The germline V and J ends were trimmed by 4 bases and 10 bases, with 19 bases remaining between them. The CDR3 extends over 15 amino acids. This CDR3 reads CASSSLDSRESKLFF. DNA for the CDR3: TGTGCCAGCAGTTCCTTGGACAGCAGAGAGTCAAAACTGTTTTTT.